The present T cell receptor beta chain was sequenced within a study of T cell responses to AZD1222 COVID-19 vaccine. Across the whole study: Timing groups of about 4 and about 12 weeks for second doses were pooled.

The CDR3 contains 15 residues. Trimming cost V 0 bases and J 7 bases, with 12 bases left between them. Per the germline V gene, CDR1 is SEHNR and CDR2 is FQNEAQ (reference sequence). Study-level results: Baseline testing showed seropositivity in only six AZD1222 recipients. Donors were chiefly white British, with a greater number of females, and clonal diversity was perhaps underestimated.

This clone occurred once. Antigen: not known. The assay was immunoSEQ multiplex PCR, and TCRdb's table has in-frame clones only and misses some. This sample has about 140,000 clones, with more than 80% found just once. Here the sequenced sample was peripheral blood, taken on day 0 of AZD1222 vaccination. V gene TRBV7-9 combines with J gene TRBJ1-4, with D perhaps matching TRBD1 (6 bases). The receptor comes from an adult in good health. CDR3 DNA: TGTGCCAGCAGCTTAGCCCGGGGAGGGGGTGAAAAACTGTTTTTT. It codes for CASSLARGGGEKLFF.